The 23 T cell receptor beta chains below were found in one sample sequenced in a study of shared clonotypes between healthy human individuals. Libraries were prepared by immunoSEQ multiplex PCR; TCRdb keeps only in-frame clonotypes and omits some of them. The sample lists 180,000 or so clones, about 93% occurring once. The sample consisted of naive CD4+ T cells sorted from blood. Regarding subset: CD45RA+ positively selected. All receptors derive from a woman aged 25 to 39 in good health.

This chain connects TRBV18 to TRBJ1-2; TRBD1 agrees at 9 bases. The CDR3 is 17 amino acids. CDR1 KGHSH and CDR2 LQKENI come from the germline V gene. The ends lost 8 bases at V and 8 bases at J; junction bases unmatched: 21. CDR3: CASPPQPEMDRGEGYTF. In DNA form, the CDR3 reads TGTGCCAGCCCCCCCCAACCCGAAATGGACAGGGGAGAAGGCTACACCTTC.

V usage is TRBV6-5 and J usage is TRBJ1-2; D ambiguous. The length of the CDR3 is 12 residues. CDR1 and CDR2 (germline): MNHEY, SVGAGI. V was pared by 6 bases and J by 5 bases, with 10 bases between. The CDR3 DNA follows: TGTGCCAGCAGGATAGGGTTATATGGCTACACCTTC. This encodes CASRIGLYGYTF.

The gene calls are TRBV6-5 and TRBJ1-4, with 8 bases aligning to TRBD1. Germline values: CDR1 MNHEY, CDR2 SVGAGI. The V segment lost 6 bases and the J segment 7 bases; nucleotides outside the gene matches: 7. This CDR3 comprises 14 residues. CDR3 nucleotides: TGTGCCAGCAGCACAGGGGGGCCTAGTGAAAAACTGTTTTTT. Protein product: CASSTGGPSEKLFF.

The table lists this clone with a few counts. This chain connects TRBV6-5 to TRBJ1-5; D is ambiguous. There are 13 residues in the CDR3. V was shortened by 5 bases and J by 6 bases, with 11 bases between the two germline ends. Germline V lookup: CDR1 MNHEY, CDR2 SVGAGI. This CDR3 reads CASSTYSGQPQHF. DNA for the CDR3: TGTGCCAGCAGTACCTACAGCGGTCAGCCCCAGCATTTT.

The chain has TRBV11-2 and TRBJ1-2, with D maybe TRBD1 (5 bases). Trimming took off 1 base at V and 2 bases at J, with 5 bases between the two ends. From germline, CDR1 is SGHAT and CDR2 FQNNGV. This CDR3 comprises 13 residues. The CDR3 bases are TGTGCCAGCAGCTTAGGACAGAACTATGGCTACACCTTC. Translated, it gives CASSLGQNYGYTF.

The genes are TRBV28 and TRBJ2-7, with 10 bases aligning to TRBD2. V lost 7 bases and J lost 2; bases outside the gene matches: 8. Looked up from germline, CDR1 is MDHEN and CDR2 is SYDVKM. The CDR3 is 15 amino acids. The CDR3 sequence is CASTHPGLATYEQYF. Here the CDR3 DNA reads TGTGCCAGCACCCACCCGGGACTAGCGACCTACGAGCAGTACTTC.

This rearrangement joins TRBV6-5 to TRBJ2-7; D may be TRBD1 (6 bases). V gave up 6 bases and J gave up 2 bases, with 14 bases separating them. The CDR3 sequence is 14 residues long. The germline CDR1 and CDR2 sequences are MNHEY and SVGAGI. The CDR3 DNA follows: TGTGCCAGCAGACGCGACAGGTCCACCTACGAGCAGTACTTC. Translated: CASRRDRSTYEQYF.

The rearrangement links TRBV5-1 to TRBJ2-1; 8 bases align to TRBD1. Germline loops: CDR1 SGHRS, CDR2 YFSETQ. V trimming: 4 bases; J trimming: 3 bases; junction bases outside the gene matches: 9. The CDR3 is made up of 16 amino acids. The CDR3 protein is CASSPARTGHYNEQFF. The CDR3 coding sequence is TGCGCCAGCAGCCCGGCACGGACAGGGCACTACAATGAGCAGTTCTTC.

CDR3 region: CASSSLQGSYGYTF. Written as DNA, the CDR3 is TGTGCCAGTAGTTCCCTACAGGGTAGCTATGGCTACACCTTC. V and J are TRBV19 and TRBJ1-2, with D perhaps matching TRBD1 (6 bases). CDR3 length equals 14 residues. Germline assignment: CDR1 LNHDA and CDR2 SQIVND (reference sequence). Trimming left V 5 bases short and J 4 bases short, with 14 bases between.

As concerns this clone: Other DNA sequences from this sample encode an identical CDR3 as well. The rearrangement joins TRBV6-1 to TRBJ2-7; 9 nucleotides line up with TRBD2. Germline CDR1 and CDR2: MNHNS and SASEGT. Trimming cost V 6 bases and J 3 bases; bases outside gene matches: 6. This CDR3 region has 14 residues. CDR3 in DNA: TGTGCCAGCAGCTTGACTAGCGGTCTCTACGAGCAGTACTTC. Translation: CASSLTSGLYEQYF.

V usage is TRBV6-1 and J usage is TRBJ1-3; D is unresolved. Trimming took 8 bases from V and 7 from J, leaving 18 bases between them. The CDR3 sequence is 14 residues long. Germline CDR1 MNHNS, CDR2 SASEGT. CDR3 coding DNA: TGTGCCAGCGCTCTGGAGCTCATTAGTAACACCATATATTTT. Amino acid sequence: CASALELISNTIYF.

The chain carries TRBV5-6 and TRBJ2-5, with TRBD1 matching over 8 bases. The J call is uncertain, as TRBJ2-7 better fits the DNA end. The CDR3 is 15 amino acids. Germline CDR1 SGHDT, CDR2 YYEEEE. Here the CDR3 reads CASSFVQGDSYEQYF. The CDR3 DNA reads as TGTGCCAGCAGCTTTGTACAGGGGGATTCCTACGAGCAGTACTTC.

The chain employs TRBV6-5 and TRBJ2-7, with D hard to call. CDR1 is MNHEY and CDR2 is SVGAGI in the germline V gene. Trimming took 0 bases from V and 2 from J, leaving 8 bases between them. The CDR3 is made up of 14 amino acids. The CDR3 spells CASSYSKFTYEQYF. In nucleotides, the CDR3 is TGTGCCAGCAGTTACTCGAAGTTTACCTACGAGCAGTACTTC.

DNA for the CDR3: TGTGCCAATATTCCAGGGGTAGGACAGCCCCAGCATTTT. It specifies CANIPGVGQPQHF. The chain uses TRBV6-4 and TRBJ1-5, with D maybe TRBD1 (6 bases). Per germline, CDR1 MRHNA and CDR2 SNTAGT. V lost 10 bases and J 7 bases, leaving 17 bases between the germline ends. The CDR3 length is 13 residues.

V is TRBV5-1 and J is TRBJ2-5, with 11 positions matching TRBD1. The V gene's germline CDR1 is SGHRS and CDR2 YFSETQ. The V segment lost 0 bases and the J segment 5 bases; nucleotides outside the gene matches: 6. This CDR3 contains 16 residues. The CDR3 spells CASSLEGTGGMETQYF. The CDR3 coding sequence is TGCGCCAGCAGCTTGGAGGGGACAGGGGGTATGGAGACCCAGTACTTC. The whole variable domain, remainder taken from reference TRBV5-1 and TRBJ2-5, is KAGVTQTPRYLIKTRGQQVTLSCSPISGHRSVSWYQQTPGQGLQFLFEYFSETQRNKGNFPGRFSGRQFSNSRSEMNVSTLELGDSALYLCASSLEGTGGMETQYFGPGTRLLVL.

The chain joins TRBV15 to TRBJ1-5, with TRBD1 matching over 7 bases. The CDR3 spans 14 residues. Trimming at V came to 5 bases and at J to 4 bases, leaving 5 bases not matched to a gene. Germline CDR1 reads LNHNV; CDR2 reads YYDKDF (reference sequence). This chain's CDR3 is CATSGDSVNQPQHF. As DNA, the CDR3 is TGTGCCACCAGCGGGGACAGTGTAAATCAGCCCCAGCATTTT.

This clone occurred once. The chain combines TRBV28 with TRBJ1-1; D is possibly TRBD1 (6 bases). Germline CDR1 and CDR2: MDHEN and SYDVKM. V lost 8 bases to trimming and J lost 0 bases, with 16 bases between them. The CDR3 is made up of 15 amino acids. The CDR3 nucleotides read TGTGCCAGCCTTGTTCGGGGGCCGGTGAACACTGAAGCTTTCTTT. As protein: CASLVRGPVNTEAFF.

V gene TRBV28 combines with J gene TRBJ2-7; TRBD2 might be the D (7 bases). Trimming took 7 bases from V and 1 from J, leaving 14 bases between them. CDR1 MDHEN and CDR2 SYDVKM come from the germline V gene. The CDR3 has 14 amino acids. CDR3 in amino acids: CASTRGRGSYEQYF. CDR3 sequence (DNA): TGTGCCAGCACGAGGGGGAGGGGGTCCTACGAGCAGTACTTC.

The chain carries TRBV4-2 and TRBJ2-7; D may be TRBD2 (6 bases). CDR3 size: 16 residues. V lost 4 bases and J lost 0, with 16 bases in between. Germline CDR1 and CDR2: LGHNA and YNFKEQ. The chain's CDR3 is CASSPTEAGSSYEQYF. The CDR3 nucleotides are TGTGCCAGCAGCCCAACGGAGGCGGGGAGCTCCTACGAGCAGTACTTC.

The rearrangement uses TRBV20-1 and TRBJ2-1, with D unclear. The CDR3 is 11 residues long. V lost 6 bases to trimming and J lost 3 bases, with 6 bases between them. The germline V gene encodes CDR1 DFQATT and CDR2 SNEGSKA (reference sequence). The CDR3 is CSAPIYNEQFF. In DNA, the CDR3 is TGCAGTGCCCCTATCTACAATGAGCAGTTCTTC.

Points on this clone: At one of its ends the junction is not consistent with the germline gene, which may arise from a read error. Other DNA sequences within the sample encode an identical CDR3. The chain has TRBV19 and TRBJ2-7; D not resolved. Germline assignment: CDR1 LNHDA and CDR2 SQIVND (reference sequence). The CDR3 totals 13 residues. CDR3 amino acids: CASSSNRYYEQYF. CDR3 bases: TGTGCCAGTAGTTCCAACAGATACTACGAGCAGTACTTT.

The rearrangement joins TRBV4-2 to TRBJ2-5; possible D gene TRBD1, 5 bases. CDR1 and CDR2 from the germline V gene are LGHNA and YNFKEQ. V was shortened by 1 base and J by 2 bases, with 17 bases between the two germline ends. This CDR3 region has 17 residues. In DNA form, the CDR3 reads TGTGCCAGCAGCCAAGGGTGGACACCAGCCGGGCAAGAGACCCAGTACTTC. Translation: CASSQGWTPAGQETQYF.

CDR3 sequence reads: CASSLAITGPNTEAFF. The CDR3 DNA sequence: TGCGCCAGCAGCTTGGCCATTACCGGCCCGAACACTGAAGCTTTCTTT. This chain connects TRBV5-1 to TRBJ1-1; D is unclear. The CDR3 has 16 residues. Looked up from germline, CDR1 is SGHRS and CDR2 is YFSETQ. V lost 0 bases to trimming and J lost 1 base, with 13 bases between them.